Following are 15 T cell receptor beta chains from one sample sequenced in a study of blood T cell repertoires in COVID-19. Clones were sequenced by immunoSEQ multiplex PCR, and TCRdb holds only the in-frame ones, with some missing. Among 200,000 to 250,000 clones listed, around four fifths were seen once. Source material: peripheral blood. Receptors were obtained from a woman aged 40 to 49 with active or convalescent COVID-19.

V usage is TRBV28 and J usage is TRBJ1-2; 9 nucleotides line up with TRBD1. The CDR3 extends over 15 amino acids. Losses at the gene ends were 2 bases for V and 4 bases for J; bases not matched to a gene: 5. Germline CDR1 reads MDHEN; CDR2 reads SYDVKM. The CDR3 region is CASSLRQGVSYGYTF. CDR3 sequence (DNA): TGTGCCAGCAGTTTAAGACAGGGGGTGAGCTATGGCTACACCTTC.

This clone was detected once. The CDR3 DNA reads TGTGCCAGCAGCAGACTAGCGGGGGAAGTCGGGGAGCTGTTTTTT. It translates to CASSRLAGEVGELFF. The chain carries TRBV6-4 and TRBJ2-2, with 12 bases that match TRBD2. CDR1 MRHNA and CDR2 SNTAGT come from the germline V gene. V shed 6 bases and J 7 bases; nucleotides not matched to a gene: 6. The CDR3 sequence is 15 residues long.

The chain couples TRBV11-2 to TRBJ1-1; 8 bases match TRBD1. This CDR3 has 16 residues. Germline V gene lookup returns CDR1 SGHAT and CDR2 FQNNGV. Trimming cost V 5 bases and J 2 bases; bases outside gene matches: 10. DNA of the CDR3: TGTGCCAGCAGCCCCGGGGTCAGGGGGCCCAACACTGAAGCTTTCTTT. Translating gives CASSPGVRGPNTEAFF. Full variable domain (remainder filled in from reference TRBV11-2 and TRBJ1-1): EAGVAQSPRYKIIEKRQSVAFWCNPISGHATLYWYQQILGQGPKLLIQFQNNGVVDDSQLPKDRFSAERLKGVDSTLKIQPAKLEDSAVYLCASSPGVRGPNTEAFFGQGTRLTVV.

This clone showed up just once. CDR3 bases: TGTGCCAGCACCCCCCAGCCGGCGGCCTATGGCTACACCTTC. This codes for CASTPQPAAYGYTF. The gene calls are TRBV28 and TRBJ1-2; no clear D gene. V lost 7 bases, J lost 4 bases, and 16 bases lay in between. This CDR3 region has 14 residues. Germline V gene lookup returns CDR1 MDHEN and CDR2 SYDVKM.

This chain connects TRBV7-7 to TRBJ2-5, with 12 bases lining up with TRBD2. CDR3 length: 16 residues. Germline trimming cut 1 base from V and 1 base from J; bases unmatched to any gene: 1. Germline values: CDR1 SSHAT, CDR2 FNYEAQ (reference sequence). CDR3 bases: TGTGCCAGCAGCTTAGTGGGACTAGCGGGCCAAGAGACCCAGTACTTC. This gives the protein CASSLVGLAGQETQYF.

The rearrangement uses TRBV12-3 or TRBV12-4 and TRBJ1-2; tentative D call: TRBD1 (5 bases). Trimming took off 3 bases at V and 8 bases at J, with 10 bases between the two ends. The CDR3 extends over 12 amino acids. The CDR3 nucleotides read TGTGCCAGCAGTTTCAGGGTAGGCGGCTACACCTTC. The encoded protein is CASSFRVGGYTF.

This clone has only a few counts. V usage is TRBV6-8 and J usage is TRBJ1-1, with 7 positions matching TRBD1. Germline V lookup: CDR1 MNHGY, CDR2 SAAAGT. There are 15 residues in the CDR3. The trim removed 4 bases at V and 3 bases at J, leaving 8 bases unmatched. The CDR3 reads CASSCCGQVDTEAFF. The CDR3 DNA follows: TGTGCCAGCAGTTGTTGCGGACAGGTTGACACTGAAGCTTTCTTT.

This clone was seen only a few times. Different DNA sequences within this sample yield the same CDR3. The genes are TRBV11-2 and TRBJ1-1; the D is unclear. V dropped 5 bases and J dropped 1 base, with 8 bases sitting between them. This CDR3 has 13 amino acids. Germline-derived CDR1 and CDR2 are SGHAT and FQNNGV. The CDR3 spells CASSPNTNTEAFF. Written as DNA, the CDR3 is TGTGCCAGCAGCCCAAACACGAACACTGAAGCTTTCTTT.

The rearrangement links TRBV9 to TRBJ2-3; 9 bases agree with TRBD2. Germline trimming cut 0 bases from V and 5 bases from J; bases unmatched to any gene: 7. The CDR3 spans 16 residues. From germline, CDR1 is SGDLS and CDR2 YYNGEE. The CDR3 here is CASSVGGGGAIDTQYF. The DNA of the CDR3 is TGTGCCAGCAGCGTAGGGGGCGGGGGGGCCATAGATACGCAGTATTTT.

The CDR3 spells CASKMAGTDTQYF. Written as DNA, the CDR3 is TGTGCCAGCAAGATGGCGGGCACAGATACGCAGTATTTT. This chain connects TRBV12-3 or TRBV12-4 to TRBJ2-3; D unclear. The CDR3 sequence is 13 residues long. The V gene lost 7 bases and the J gene lost 1 base, with 9 bases spanning the gap.

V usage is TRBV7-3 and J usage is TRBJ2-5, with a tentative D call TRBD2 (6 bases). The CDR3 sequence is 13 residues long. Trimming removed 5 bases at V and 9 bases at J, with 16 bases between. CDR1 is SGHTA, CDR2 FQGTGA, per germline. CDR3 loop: CASSRTLAEPQYF. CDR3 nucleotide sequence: TGTGCCAGCAGCCGCACACTAGCCGAGCCCCAGTACTTC.

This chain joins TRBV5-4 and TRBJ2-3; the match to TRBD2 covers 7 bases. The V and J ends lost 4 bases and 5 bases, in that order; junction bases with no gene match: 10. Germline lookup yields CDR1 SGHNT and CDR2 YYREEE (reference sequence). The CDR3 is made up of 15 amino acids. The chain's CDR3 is CASSRVAGVKDTQYF. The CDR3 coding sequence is TGTGCCAGCAGCAGGGTGGCGGGGGTAAAAGATACGCAGTATTTT.

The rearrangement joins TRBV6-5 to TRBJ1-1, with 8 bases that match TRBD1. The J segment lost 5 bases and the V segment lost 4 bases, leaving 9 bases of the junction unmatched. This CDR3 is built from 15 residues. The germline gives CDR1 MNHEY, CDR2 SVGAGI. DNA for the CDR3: TGTGCCAGCAGTTCCGACAGGGGAAGGGGGACTGAAGCTTTCTTT. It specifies CASSSDRGRGTEAFF.

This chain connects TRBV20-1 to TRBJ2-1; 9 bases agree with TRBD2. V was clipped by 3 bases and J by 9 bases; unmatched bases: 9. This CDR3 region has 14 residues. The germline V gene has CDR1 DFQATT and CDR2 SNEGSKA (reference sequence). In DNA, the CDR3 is TGCAGTGCTAGTCGCGGGGGGGCCCTGGGTGAGCAGTTCTTC. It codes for CSASRGGALGEQFF.

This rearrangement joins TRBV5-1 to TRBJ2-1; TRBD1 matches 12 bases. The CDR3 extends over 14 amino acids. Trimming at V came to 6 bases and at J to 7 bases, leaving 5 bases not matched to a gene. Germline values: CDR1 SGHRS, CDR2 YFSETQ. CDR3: CASKGTGGKNEQFF. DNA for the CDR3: TGCGCCAGCAAAGGGACAGGGGGCAAGAATGAGCAGTTCTTC.